This T cell receptor (beta chain) comes out of a study of T-cell reconstitution after alpha-beta-depleted transplantation in children. This CDR3 spans 13 amino acids. Germline values: CDR1 SQVTM, CDR2 ANQGSEA. Trimming took 7 bases from V and 8 from J; bases not matched to a gene: 4. Library preparation (for TCRbeta) was performed with unique molecular identifiers. TCRdb re-derived calls from the PCR reads in MiXCR, one entry per CDR3 protein. The repertoire includes about 230,000 distinct CDR3 sequences, approximately 10% of them detected once, and roughly 28% sits in the top ten. This clonotype was detected ten times or more. Antigen: not known. General study findings and limits: Several hundred expanded graft clones reportedly supplied alpha-beta T cells about two months after transplant. Certain patients had high TCRbeta diversity at day 60, and it came from recipient T cells and thymic progenitors that survived. After one year, T-cell counts and TCRbeta diversity mostly came from new T cells.

The sequence derives from a child younger than two with acute myeloid leukemia, due to receive a stem cell transplant. The starting material was PBMCs, obtained before TCRalphabeta/CD19-depleted stem cell transplant. The chain joins TRBV29-1 to TRBJ2-1, with 14 bases identical to TRBD2. This chain's CDR3 is CSAGTSGRDEQFF. CDR3 nucleotide sequence: TGCAGCGCCGGGACTAGCGGGAGAGATGAGCAGTTCTTC.